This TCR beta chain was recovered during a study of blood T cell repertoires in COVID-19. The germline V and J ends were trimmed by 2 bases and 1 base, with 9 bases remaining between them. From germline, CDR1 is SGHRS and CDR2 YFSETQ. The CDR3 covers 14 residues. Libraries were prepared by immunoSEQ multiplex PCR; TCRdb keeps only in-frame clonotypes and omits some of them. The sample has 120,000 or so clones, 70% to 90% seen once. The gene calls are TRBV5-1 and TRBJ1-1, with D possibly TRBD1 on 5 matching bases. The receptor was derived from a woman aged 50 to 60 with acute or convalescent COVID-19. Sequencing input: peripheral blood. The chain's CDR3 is CASSFDSQNTEAFF. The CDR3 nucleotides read TGCGCCAGCAGCTTTGACAGCCAGAACACTGAAGCTTTCTTT.